The 11 T cell receptor beta chains presented below share a single source sample, sequenced in a study of blood T cells in healthy people across ages. Sample-barcoded 5' priming and a J-beta primer mix drove a second PCR of about 7 to 11 cycles. TCRdb reprocessed the 5' RACE reads with MiXCR, giving one entry per CDR3 protein. This sample has about 720,000 distinct CDR3 sequences, with roughly 25% found just once. This same sample was also taken into another study, of T cells of mothers and their children.

The specimen sequenced was blood. The source is a boy younger than 18 in good health.

This clonotype was seen only a few times. The V gene is TRBV29-1, the J gene TRBJ2-7; TRBD1 matches 7 bases. The CDR3 is made up of 12 amino acids. The germline V gene encodes CDR1 SQVTM and CDR2 ANQGSEA. The junction had 4 bases not matched to a gene; V was cut back by 5 bases and J by 3 bases. The CDR3 sequence: CSVFGTDYEQYF. CDR3 bases: TGCAGCGTTTTCGGGACAGACTACGAGCAGTACTTC.

This clonotype appeared many times. The V call is TRBV4-3, the J call TRBJ1-1; D ambiguous. V shed 0 bases and J shed 1 base, with 9 bases lying between them. Germline V lookup: CDR1 LGHNA, CDR2 YSLEER. CDR3 length: 15 residues. The CDR3 DNA follows: TGCGCCAGCAGCCAAGATAGGGCCACGAACACTGAAGCTTTCTTT. Translated: CASSQDRATNTEAFF.

The chain couples TRBV4-3 to TRBJ2-2; TRBD1 aligns across 7 bases. The V gene's germline CDR1 is LGHNA and CDR2 YSLEER. The CDR3 has 16 amino acids. V gave up 2 bases and J gave up 6 bases; unmatched junction bases: 9. The CDR3 coding sequence is TGCGCCAGCAGCCAACCACGACAGGGCGGCGCCGGGGAGCTGTTTTTT. It codes for CASSQPRQGGAGELFF.

This clonotype was counted between two and nine times. V gene TRBV2 combines with J gene TRBJ1-4; D possibly corresponds to TRBD1 (6 bases). The CDR3 spans 15 residues. V was clipped by 8 bases and J by 7 bases, with 20 bases between them. Germline CDR1 reads SNHLY; CDR2 reads FYNNEI. Here the CDR3 reads CASRRDTGSAEKLFF. The CDR3 bases are TGTGCCAGCCGTCGAGATACAGGGTCGGCTGAAAAACTGTTTTTT.

This clonotype was counted only a few times. For the CDR3, the DNA is TGTGCCAGCAGTTCCCGGACAGGGGGCGGGAACGAGCAGTACTTC. This translates into CASSSRTGGGNEQYF. This chain connects TRBV28 to TRBJ2-7; 11 bases fit TRBD1. CDR1 is MDHEN, CDR2 SYDVKM, per germline. Unmatched junction bases numbered 7, after V lost 4 bases and J lost 5 bases. The CDR3 runs to 15 residues.

This clonotype was detected a few times. V is TRBV3-1 and J is TRBJ2-3; TRBD1 agrees at 9 bases. CDR1 LGHDT and CDR2 YNNKEL come from the germline V gene (reference sequence). This CDR3 has 17 residues. The junction had 9 bases not matched to a gene; V was cut back by 2 bases and J by 3 bases. The CDR3 spells CASSQRMSGQGTDTQYF. The CDR3 DNA reads as TGTGCCAGCAGCCAAAGAATGTCGGGACAGGGAACAGATACGCAGTATTTT.

The sample holds a few counts of this clonotype. The rearrangement joins TRBV28 to TRBJ2-1, with D perhaps TRBD2 (5 bases). The CDR3 has 17 residues. Trimming took 8 bases from V and 4 from J, leaving 24 bases between them. Germline assignment: CDR1 MDHEN and CDR2 SYDVKM. The CDR3 is CASLRAGPDLSYNEQFF. CDR3 DNA sequence: TGTGCCAGCCTAAGGGCGGGCCCTGATCTCAGTTACAATGAGCAGTTCTTC.

This chain connects TRBV20-1 to TRBJ2-7; D is unclear. Germline CDR1 is DFQATT and CDR2 is SNEGSKA (reference sequence). The CDR3 runs 13 residues. The CDR3 is CSTRTTQTYEQYF. In nucleotides, the CDR3 is TGCAGCACTCGTACAACTCAGACCTACGAGCAGTACTTC.

The V and J genes are TRBV9 and TRBJ2-7; maybe TRBD2 (5 bases). The germline V gene has CDR1 SGDLS and CDR2 YYNGEE. V was cut by 4 bases and J by 3 bases, with 17 bases left in between. The CDR3 is 15 residues long. CDR3 bases: TGTGCCAGCAGCCCCCAAGGCGGGTTAGGCTACGAGCAGTACTTC. It specifies CASSPQGGLGYEQYF.

The genes are TRBV4-1 and TRBJ2-3; D unclear. Germline V gene sequence: CDR1 MGHRA, CDR2 YSYEKL. The CDR3 loop spans 15 amino acids. V was clipped by 1 base and J by 4 bases, with 12 bases between them. CDR3 nucleotides: TGCGCCAGCAGCCAAGGGCAGTTTGTAGCAGATACGCAGTATTTT. Amino acid sequence: CASSQGQFVADTQYF.

This chain connects TRBV4-1 to TRBJ2-1; 14 bases line up with TRBD2. The CDR3 totals 19 residues. Trimming at V came to 2 bases and at J to 2 bases, leaving 8 bases not matched to a gene. Germline CDR1 reads MGHRA; CDR2 reads YSYEKL. CDR3 in DNA: TGCGCCAGCAGCCAACCTCCGGGACTAGCGGGGGAGACCTACAATGAGCAGTTCTTC. Protein sequence: CASSQPPGLAGETYNEQFF.